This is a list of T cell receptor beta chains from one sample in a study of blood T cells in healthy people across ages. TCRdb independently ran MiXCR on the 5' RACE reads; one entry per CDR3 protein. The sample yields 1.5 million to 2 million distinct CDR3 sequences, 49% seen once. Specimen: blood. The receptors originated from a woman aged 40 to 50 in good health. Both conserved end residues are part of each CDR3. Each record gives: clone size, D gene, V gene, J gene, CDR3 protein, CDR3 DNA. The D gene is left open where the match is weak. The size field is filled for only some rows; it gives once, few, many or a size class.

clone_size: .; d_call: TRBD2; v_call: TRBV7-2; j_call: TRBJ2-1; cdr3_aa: CASTLAGDPNEQFF; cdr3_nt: TGTGCCAGCACCCTAGCGGGGGATCCCAATGAGCAGTTCTTC
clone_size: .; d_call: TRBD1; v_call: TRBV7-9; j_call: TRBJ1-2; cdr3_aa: CASSSYRGGDYGYTF; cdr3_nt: TGTGCCAGCAGCTCCTACAGGGGCGGCGACTATGGCTACACCTTC
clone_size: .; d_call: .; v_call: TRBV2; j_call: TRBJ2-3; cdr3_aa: CASKPQGSTDTQYF; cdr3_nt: TGTGCCAGCAAACCCCAGGGTAGCACAGATACGCAGTATTTT
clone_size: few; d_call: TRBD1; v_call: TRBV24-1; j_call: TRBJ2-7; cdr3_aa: CATSDFRQGYYEQYF; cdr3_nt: TGTGCCACCAGTGATTTCCGACAGGGATACTACGAGCAGTACTTC
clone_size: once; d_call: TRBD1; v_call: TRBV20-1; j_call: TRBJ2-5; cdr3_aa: CSTLTRTGRETQYF; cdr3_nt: TGCAGTACCCTTACACGGACAGGCCGCGAGACCCAGTACTTC
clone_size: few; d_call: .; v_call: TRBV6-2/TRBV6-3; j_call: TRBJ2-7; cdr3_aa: CASSYPTGVGRYEQYF; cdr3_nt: TGTGCCAGCAGTTACCCGACGGGGGTCGGTCGGTACGAGCAGTACTTC
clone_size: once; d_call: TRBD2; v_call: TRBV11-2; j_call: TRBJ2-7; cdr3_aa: CASTHFGTSGGSYEQYF; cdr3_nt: TGTGCCAGCACCCACTTTGGGACTAGCGGGGGATCCTACGAGCAGTACTTC
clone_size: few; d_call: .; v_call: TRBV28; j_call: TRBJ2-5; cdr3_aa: CASSVQRTAGETQYF; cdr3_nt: TGTGCCAGCAGTGTCCAAAGGACGGCAGGCGAGACCCAGTACTTC
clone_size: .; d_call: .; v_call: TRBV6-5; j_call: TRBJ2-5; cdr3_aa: CASSRGGFYQETQYF; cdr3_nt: TGTGCCAGCAGCCGAGGGGGGTTTTACCAAGAGACCCAGTACTTC
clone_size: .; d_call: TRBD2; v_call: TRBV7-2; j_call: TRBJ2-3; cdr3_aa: CASSPGTSEGVFLTDTQYF; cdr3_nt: TGTGCCAGCAGTCCCGGGACTAGCGAGGGGGTCTTTCTCACAGATACGCAGTATTTT
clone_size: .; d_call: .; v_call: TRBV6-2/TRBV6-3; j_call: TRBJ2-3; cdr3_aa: CASIDSGRTDTQYF; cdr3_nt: TGTGCCAGCATAGACTCCGGCAGGACAGATACGCAGTATTTT
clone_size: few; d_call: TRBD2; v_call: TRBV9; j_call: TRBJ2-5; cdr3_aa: CASSVEGSPAGGQKTQYF; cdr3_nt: TGTGCCAGCAGCGTAGAGGGATCGCCAGCGGGGGGGCAGAAGACCCAGTACTTC
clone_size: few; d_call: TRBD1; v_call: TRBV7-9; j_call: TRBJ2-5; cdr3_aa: CASRSGTGWETQYF; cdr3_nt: TGTGCCAGCAGGTCGGGGACAGGGTGGGAGACCCAGTACTTC
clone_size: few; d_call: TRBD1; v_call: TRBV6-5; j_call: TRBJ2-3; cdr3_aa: CASSSRDRGQDTQYF; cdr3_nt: TGTGCCAGCAGTTCCCGGGACAGGGGGCAAGATACGCAGTATTTT
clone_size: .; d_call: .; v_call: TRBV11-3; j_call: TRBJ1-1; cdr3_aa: CASSVSGLTEAFF; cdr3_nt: TGTGCCAGCAGCGTATCGGGCCTCACTGAAGCTTTCTTT
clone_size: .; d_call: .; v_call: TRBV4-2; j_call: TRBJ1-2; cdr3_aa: CASSQEGGDDYGYTF; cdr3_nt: TGTGCCAGCAGCCAAGAGGGGGGAGACGACTATGGCTACACCTTC
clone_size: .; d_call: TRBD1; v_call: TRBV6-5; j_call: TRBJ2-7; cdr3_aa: CASGGQGADEQYF; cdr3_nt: TGTGCCAGCGGGGGACAGGGGGCCGACGAGCAGTACTTC
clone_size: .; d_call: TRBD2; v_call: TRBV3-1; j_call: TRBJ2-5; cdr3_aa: CASSQETWGGETQYF; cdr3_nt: TGTGCCAGCAGCCAAGAGACGTGGGGGGGAGAGACCCAGTACTTC
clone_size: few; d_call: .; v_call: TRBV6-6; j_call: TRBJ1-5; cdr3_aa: CASRAREGQPQHF; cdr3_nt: TGTGCCAGCAGGGCCAGGGAGGGTCAGCCCCAGCATTTT
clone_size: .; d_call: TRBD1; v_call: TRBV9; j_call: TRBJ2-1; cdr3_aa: CAGSVEWGQLNEQFF; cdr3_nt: TGTGCCGGCAGCGTAGAATGGGGACAGCTCAATGAGCAGTTCTTC
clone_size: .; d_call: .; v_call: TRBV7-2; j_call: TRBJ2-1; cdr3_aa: CASMVWGGRYNEQFF; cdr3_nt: TGTGCCAGCATGGTCTGGGGGGGCCGTTACAATGAGCAGTTCTTC
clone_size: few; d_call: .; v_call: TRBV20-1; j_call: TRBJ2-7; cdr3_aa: CSARNGVHEQYF; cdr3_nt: TGCAGTGCTAGAAATGGGGTTCACGAGCAGTACTTC
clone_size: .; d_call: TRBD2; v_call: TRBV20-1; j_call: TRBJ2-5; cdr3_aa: CSAILAGGETQYF; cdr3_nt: TGCAGTGCTATCCTAGCGGGGGGGGAGACCCAGTACTTC
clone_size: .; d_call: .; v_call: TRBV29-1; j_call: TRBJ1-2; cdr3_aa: CSVDNRYYGYTF; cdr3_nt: TGCAGCGTTGATAACAGATACTATGGCTACACCTTC
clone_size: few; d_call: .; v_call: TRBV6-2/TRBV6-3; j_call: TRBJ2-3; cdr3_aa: CASSDDSTDTQYF; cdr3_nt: TGTGCCAGCAGTGATGACAGCACAGATACGCAGTATTTT
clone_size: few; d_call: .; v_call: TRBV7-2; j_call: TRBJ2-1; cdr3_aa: CAYGAYNEQFF; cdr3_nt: TGTGCCTACGGGGCCTACAATGAGCAGTTCTTC
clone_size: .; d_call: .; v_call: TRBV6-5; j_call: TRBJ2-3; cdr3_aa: CASSYTPRGDTQYF; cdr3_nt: TGTGCCAGCAGTTACACCCCCAGGGGAGATACGCAGTATTTT
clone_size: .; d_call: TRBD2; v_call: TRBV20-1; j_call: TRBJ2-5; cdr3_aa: CSARVVGGETQYF; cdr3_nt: TGCAGTGCTAGAGTAGTGGGAGGGGAGACCCAGTACTTC
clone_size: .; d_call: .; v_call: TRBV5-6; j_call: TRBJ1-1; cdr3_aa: CASSLMRGPAFF; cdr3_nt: TGTGCCAGCAGCTTGATGAGGGGACCAGCTTTCTTT
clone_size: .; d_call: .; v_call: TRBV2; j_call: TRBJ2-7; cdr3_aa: CASSEKGLGYEQYF; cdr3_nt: TGTGCCAGCAGCGAGAAAGGGTTGGGGTACGAGCAGTACTTC
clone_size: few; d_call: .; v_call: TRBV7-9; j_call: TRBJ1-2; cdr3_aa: CAIPGGNYGYTF; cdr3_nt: TGTGCCATCCCGGGGGGGAACTATGGCTACACCTTC
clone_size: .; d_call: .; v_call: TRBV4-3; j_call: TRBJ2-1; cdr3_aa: CASSQEGTSSYNEQFF; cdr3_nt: TGCGCCAGCAGCCAAGAGGGAACTAGCTCCTACAATGAGCAGTTCTTC
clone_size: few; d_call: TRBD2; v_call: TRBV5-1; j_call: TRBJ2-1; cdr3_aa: CASNLGSGGAIDEQFF; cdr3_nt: TGCGCCAGCAACCTTGGGAGCGGGGGGGCGATCGATGAGCAGTTCTTC
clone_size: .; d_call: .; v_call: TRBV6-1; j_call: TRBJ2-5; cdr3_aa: CASRVQGGETQYF; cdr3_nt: TGTGCCAGCAGGGTCCAAGGGGGGGAGACCCAGTACTTC
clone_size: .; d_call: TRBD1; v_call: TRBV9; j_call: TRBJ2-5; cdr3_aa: CASSDRTGAQETQYF; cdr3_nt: TGTGCCAGCAGCGACAGGACAGGGGCGCAAGAGACCCAGTACTTC
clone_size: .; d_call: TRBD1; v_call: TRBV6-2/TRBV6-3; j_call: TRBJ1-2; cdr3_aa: CASSLTGATRYGYTF; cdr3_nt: TGTGCCAGCAGCTTGACAGGGGCGACGAGATATGGCTACACCTTC
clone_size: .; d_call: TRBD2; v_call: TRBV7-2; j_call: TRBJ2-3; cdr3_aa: CASSSLTGGTSADTQYF; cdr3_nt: TGTGCCAGCAGCTCTTTGACTGGGGGAACTAGCGCAGATACGCAGTATTTT
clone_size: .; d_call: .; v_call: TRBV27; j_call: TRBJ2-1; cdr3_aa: CASSLSSVTYEQFF; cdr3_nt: TGTGCCAGCAGTTTATCGTCGGTTACCTACGAGCAGTTCTTC
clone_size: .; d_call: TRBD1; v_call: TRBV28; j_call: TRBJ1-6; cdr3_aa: CASSAHRGLYNSPLHF; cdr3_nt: TGTGCCAGCAGTGCACACAGGGGACTTTATAATTCACCCCTCCACTTT
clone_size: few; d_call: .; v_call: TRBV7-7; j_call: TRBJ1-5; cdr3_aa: CASSLSDNQPQHF; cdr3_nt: TGTGCTAGCAGCTTATCGGACAATCAGCCCCAGCATTTT
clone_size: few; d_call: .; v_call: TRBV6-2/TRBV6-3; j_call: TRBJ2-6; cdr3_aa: CASTSGSSGANVLTF; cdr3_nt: TGTGCCAGCACCTCTGGAAGCTCTGGGGCCAACGTCCTGACTTTC
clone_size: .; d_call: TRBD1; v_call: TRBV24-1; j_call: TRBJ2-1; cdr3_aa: CATSDRRTGAFDNEQFF; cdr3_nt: TGTGCCACCAGTGATCGTCGGACAGGCGCCTTTGACAATGAGCAGTTCTTC
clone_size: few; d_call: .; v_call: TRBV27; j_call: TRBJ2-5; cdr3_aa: CASSLSLLQETQYF; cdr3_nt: TGTGCCAGCAGTCTAAGCCTACTACAAGAGACCCAGTACTTC
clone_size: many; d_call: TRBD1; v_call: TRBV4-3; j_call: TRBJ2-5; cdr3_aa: CASSQGDRDQETQYF; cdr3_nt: TGCGCCAGCAGCCAAGGGGACAGGGATCAAGAGACCCAGTACTTC
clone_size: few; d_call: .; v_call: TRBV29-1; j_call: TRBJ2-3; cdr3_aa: CSVGKTSTDTQYF; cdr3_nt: TGCAGCGTTGGGAAGACTAGCACAGATACGCAGTATTTT
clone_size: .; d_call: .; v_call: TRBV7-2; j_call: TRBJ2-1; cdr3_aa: CASSLAGQIIIYNEQFF; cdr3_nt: TGTGCCAGCAGCTTAGCGGGCCAGATAATAATATACAATGAGCAGTTCTTC
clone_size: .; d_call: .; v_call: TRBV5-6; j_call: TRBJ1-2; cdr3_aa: CASSVPGLSSGYGYTF; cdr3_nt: TGTGCCAGCAGCGTACCGGGACTCTCTTCGGGCTATGGCTACACCTTC
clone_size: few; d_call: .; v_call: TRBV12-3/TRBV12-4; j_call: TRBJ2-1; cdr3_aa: CASTRGTASNEQFF; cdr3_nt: TGTGCCAGCACTCGAGGCACGGCGTCTAATGAGCAGTTCTTC
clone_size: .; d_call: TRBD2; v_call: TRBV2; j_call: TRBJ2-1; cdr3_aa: CASSETGGAFRLAGHEQFF; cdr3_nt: TGTGCCAGCAGTGAAACGGGGGGGGCCTTCCGACTAGCGGGTCATGAGCAGTTCTTC
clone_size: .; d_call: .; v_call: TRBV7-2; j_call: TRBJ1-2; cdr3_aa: CASSPPSSPHGYTF; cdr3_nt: TGTGCCAGCAGCCCCCCTTCCTCCCCGCACGGCTACACCTTC
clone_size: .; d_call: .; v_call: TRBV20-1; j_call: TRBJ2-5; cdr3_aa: CSASLLQVQETQYF; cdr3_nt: TGCAGTGCTAGCTTACTACAGGTCCAAGAGACCCAGTACTTC
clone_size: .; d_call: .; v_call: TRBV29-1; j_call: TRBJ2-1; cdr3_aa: CSVDDRTRYNEQFF; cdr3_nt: TGCAGCGTTGACGACAGAACTCGCTACAATGAGCAGTTCTTC
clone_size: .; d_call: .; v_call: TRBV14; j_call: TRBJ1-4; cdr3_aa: CASSHYGATNEKLFF; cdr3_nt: TGTGCCAGCAGCCATTACGGCGCAACTAATGAAAAACTGTTTTTT
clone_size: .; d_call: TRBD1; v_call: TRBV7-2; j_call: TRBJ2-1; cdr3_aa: CASSRVGGTGKNEQFF; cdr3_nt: TGTGCCAGCAGTCGCGTGGGGGGGACAGGGAAGAATGAGCAGTTCTTC
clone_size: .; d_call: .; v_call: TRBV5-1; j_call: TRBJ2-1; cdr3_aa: CASSPGYLSSYSEQFF; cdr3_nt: TGCGCCAGCAGCCCCGGCTACTTGAGCTCCTACAGTGAGCAGTTCTTC
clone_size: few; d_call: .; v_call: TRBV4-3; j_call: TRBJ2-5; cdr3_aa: CASSQDHYVETQYF; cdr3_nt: TGCGCCAGCAGCCAAGATCACTATGTCGAGACCCAGTACTTC